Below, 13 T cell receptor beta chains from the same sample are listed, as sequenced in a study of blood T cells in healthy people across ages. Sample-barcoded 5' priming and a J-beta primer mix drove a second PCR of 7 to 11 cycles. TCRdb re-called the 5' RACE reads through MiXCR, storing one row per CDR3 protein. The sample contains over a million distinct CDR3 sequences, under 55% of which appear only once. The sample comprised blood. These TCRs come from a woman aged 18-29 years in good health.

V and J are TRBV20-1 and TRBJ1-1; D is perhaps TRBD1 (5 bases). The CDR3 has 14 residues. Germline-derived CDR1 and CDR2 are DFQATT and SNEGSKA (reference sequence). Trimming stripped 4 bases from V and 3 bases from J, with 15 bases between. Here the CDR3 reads CSAIQGGGDTEAFF. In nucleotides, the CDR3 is TGCAGTGCTATACAAGGTGGGGGAGACACTGAAGCTTTCTTT.

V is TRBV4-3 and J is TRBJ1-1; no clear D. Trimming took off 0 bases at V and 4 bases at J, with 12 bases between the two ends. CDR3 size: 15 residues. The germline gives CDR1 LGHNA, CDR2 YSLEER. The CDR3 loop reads CASSQDLGVSTEAFF. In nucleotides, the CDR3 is TGCGCCAGCAGCCAAGATCTCGGGGTGAGCACTGAAGCTTTCTTT.

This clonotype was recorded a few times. CDR3 sequence reads: CSAGRRPSSYNEQFF. As DNA, the CDR3 is TGCAGTGCCGGAAGACGGCCGAGCTCCTACAATGAGCAGTTCTTC. This chain uses TRBV20-1 with TRBJ2-1; D call uncertain. This CDR3 comprises 15 residues. Trimming removed 6 bases from V and 0 bases from J, with 15 bases in between. Germline V gives CDR1 DFQATT, CDR2 SNEGSKA (reference sequence).

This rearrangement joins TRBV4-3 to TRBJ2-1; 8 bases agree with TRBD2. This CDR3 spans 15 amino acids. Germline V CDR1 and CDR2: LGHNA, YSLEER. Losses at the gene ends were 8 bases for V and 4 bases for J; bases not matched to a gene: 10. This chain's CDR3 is CASGTLAGYYNEQFF. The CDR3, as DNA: TGCGCCAGCGGCACTCTAGCGGGTTATTACAATGAGCAGTTCTTC.

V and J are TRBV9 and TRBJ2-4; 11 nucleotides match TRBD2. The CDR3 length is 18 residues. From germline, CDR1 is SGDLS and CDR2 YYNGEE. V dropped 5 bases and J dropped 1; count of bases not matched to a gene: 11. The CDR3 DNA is TGTGCCAGCAGTACCGGGACTAGCGGTACGGGTGCCAAAAACATTCAGTACTTC. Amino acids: CASSTGTSGTGAKNIQYF.

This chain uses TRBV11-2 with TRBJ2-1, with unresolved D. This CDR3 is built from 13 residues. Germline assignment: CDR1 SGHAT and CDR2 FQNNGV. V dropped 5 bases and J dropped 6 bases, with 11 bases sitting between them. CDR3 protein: CASSHSRSNEQFF. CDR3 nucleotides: TGTGCCAGCAGCCACTCTAGGTCCAATGAGCAGTTCTTC. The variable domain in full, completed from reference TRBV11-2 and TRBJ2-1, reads EAGVAQSPRYKIIEKRQSVAFWCNPISGHATLYWYQQILGQGPKLLIQFQNNGVVDDSQLPKDRFSAERLKGVDSTLKIQPAKLEDSAVYLCASSHSRSNEQFFGPGTRLTVL.

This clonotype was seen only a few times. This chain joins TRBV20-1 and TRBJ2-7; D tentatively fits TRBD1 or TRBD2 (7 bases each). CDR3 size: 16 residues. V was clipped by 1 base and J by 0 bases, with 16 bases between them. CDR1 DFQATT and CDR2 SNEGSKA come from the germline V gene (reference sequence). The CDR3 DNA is TGCAGTGCTAGAGTACCAGGGGGAGGGTACTCCTACGAGCAGTACTTC. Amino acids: CSARVPGGGYSYEQYF.

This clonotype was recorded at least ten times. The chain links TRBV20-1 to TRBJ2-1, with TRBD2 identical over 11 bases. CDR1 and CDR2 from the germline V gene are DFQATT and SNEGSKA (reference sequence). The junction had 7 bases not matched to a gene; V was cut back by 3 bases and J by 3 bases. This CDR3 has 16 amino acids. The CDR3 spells CSASLLLAGDYNEQFF. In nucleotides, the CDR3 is TGCAGTGCTAGCCTGCTACTAGCGGGAGACTACAATGAGCAGTTCTTC.

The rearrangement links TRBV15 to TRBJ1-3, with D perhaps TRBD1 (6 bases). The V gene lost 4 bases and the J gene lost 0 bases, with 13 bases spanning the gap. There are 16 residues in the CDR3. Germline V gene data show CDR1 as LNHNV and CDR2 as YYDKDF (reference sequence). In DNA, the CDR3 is TGTGCCACCAGCATTGCCACAGGGAGCTCTGGAAACACCATATATTTT. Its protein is CATSIATGSSGNTIYF.

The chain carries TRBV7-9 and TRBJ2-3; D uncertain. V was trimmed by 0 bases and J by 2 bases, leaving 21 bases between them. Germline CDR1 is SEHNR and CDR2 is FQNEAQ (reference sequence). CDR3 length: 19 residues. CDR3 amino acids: CASSLALLTSGDPTDTQYF. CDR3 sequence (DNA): TGTGCCAGCAGCTTAGCGCTTTTAACAAGTGGCGACCCCACAGATACGCAGTATTTT.

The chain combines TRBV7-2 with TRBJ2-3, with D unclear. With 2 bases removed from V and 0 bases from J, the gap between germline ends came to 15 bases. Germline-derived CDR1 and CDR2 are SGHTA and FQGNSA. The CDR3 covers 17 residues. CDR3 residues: CASSLPTEGSSTDTQYF. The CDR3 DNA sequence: TGTGCCAGCAGCTTACCGACGGAAGGATCTAGCACAGATACGCAGTATTTT.

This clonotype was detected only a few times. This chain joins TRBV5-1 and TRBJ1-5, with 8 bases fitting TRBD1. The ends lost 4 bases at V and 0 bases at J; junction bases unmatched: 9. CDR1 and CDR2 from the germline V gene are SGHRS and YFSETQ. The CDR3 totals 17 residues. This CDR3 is CASSPGQGPYSNQPQHF. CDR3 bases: TGCGCCAGCAGCCCCGGACAGGGCCCCTATAGCAATCAGCCCCAGCATTTT.

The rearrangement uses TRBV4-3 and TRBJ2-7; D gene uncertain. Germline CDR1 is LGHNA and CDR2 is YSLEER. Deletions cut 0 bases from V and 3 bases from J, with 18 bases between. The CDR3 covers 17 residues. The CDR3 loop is CASSQDFPLGFFYEQYF. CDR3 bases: TGCGCCAGCAGCCAAGATTTCCCTCTTGGGTTTTTCTACGAGCAGTACTTC.